This is a list of T cell receptor beta chains from one sample in a study of early T cells in non-severe SARS-CoV-2 infection. MiXCR, applied by TCRdb to the 5' RACE reads, yields one record per CDR3 protein. Found here are tens of thousands of distinct CDR3 sequences, around a tenth of them singletons; the top ten hold under 10%. Here the sequenced sample was whole blood, taken at baseline. Every receptor here comes from an adult who was a healthcare worker with PCR-confirmed SARS-CoV-2 infection or an uninfected control (not recorded which). The CDR3 runs from the conserved cysteine through the conserved F or W. A D gene is named only where the DNA matches it firmly. Where a row states a size, it is once, few, many or the class of an expanded clone; other rows omit it.

V gene,clone size,D gene,J gene,CDR3 DNA,CDR3 protein
TRBV7-2,many,.,TRBJ2-7,TGTGCCAGCAGCTTAGGGGTTGGCAGGGCCCACGAGCAGTACTTC,CASSLGVGRAHEQYF
TRBV7-9,.,.,TRBJ1-1,TGTGCCAGCAGCTTAGGATTCGGGGACACTGAAGCTTTCTTT,CASSLGFGDTEAFF
TRBV10-2,.,TRBD1,TRBJ2-7,TGCGCCAGCAGTGACCCGGACAGGGGTTACGAGCAGTACTTC,CASSDPDRGYEQYF
TRBV7-2,.,.,TRBJ1-1,TGTGCCAGCAGCCATAGGGTAGGGATGACTGAAGCTTTCTTT,CASSHRVGMTEAFF
TRBV7-9,few,.,TRBJ1-6,TGTGCCAGCAGCTTCCAGAGCTCCTATAATTCACCCCTCCACTTT,CASSFQSSYNSPLHF
TRBV5-1,few,TRBD1,TRBJ2-5,TGCGCCAGCAGCTCCCAGGGGGCGGGGGAGACCCAGTACTTC,CASSSQGAGETQYF
TRBV12-3/TRBV12-4,.,TRBD2,TRBJ2-1,TGTGCCAGCAGTCCCGGGACTAGCGGGGGGGCCGAGCAGTTCTTC,CASSPGTSGGAEQFF
TRBV2,many,.,TRBJ1-1,TGTGGATGCGGGGCGGACCTGAACACTGAAGCTTTCTTT,CGCGADLNTEAFF
TRBV6-5,many,.,TRBJ2-1,TGTGCCAGCAGTCCGGGTCGCGGGGCGGTTTATGAGCAGTTCTTC,CASSPGRGAVYEQFF
TRBV27,few,.,TRBJ2-7,TGTGCCAGCAGTTTCGACCAACAGGGCCCTGGCGAGCAGTACTTC,CASSFDQQGPGEQYF
TRBV6-4,.,TRBD1,TRBJ2-4,TGTGCCAGCAGTGACCACCGGGACAGGGGCTTGGCCAAAAACATTCAGTACTTC,CASSDHRDRGLAKNIQYF
TRBV20-1,few,.,TRBJ2-7,TGCAGTGCACTGGACAGCCGAACTACCTACGAGCAGTACTTC,CSALDSRTTYEQYF
TRBV10-3,.,.,TRBJ2-3,TGTGCCATCAGGCCGACACAGAGCCAGTGGGCAGATACGCAGTATTTT,CAIRPTQSQWADTQYF
TRBV12-3/TRBV12-4,few,.,TRBJ1-5,TGTGCCAGCAGTTTAGGGGGGATAAGTCAGCCCCAGCATTTT,CASSLGGISQPQHF
TRBV2,many,.,TRBJ2-4,TGTGCCAGCAGTGAAGACGAGGGAGAGGGAACCAAAAACATTCAGTACTTC,CASSEDEGEGTKNIQYF
TRBV3-1,.,.,TRBJ1-1,TGTGCCAGCAGCCAAGGAGGGAAAATAGTCACTGAAGCTTTCTTT,CASSQGGKIVTEAFF
TRBV27,few,.,TRBJ1-6,TGTGCCAGCAGTTTAGCCGGACGTTCGAGCTCCTATAATTCACCCCTCCACTTT,CASSLAGRSSSYNSPLHF
TRBV2,.,.,TRBJ2-5,TGTGCCAGCAGGCTCCGGGCCCCTGAAATGGAGACCCAGTACTTC,CASRLRAPEMETQYF
TRBV30,many,.,TRBJ1-1,TGTGCCGGGGGTTGGAGAGGGAGGACTGAAGCTTTCTTT,CAGGWRGRTEAFF
TRBV7-8,many,.,TRBJ1-5,TGTGCCAGCAGCTTAGAGGGGCAGAACAATCAGCCCCAGCATTTT,CASSLEGQNNQPQHF